This T cell receptor beta chain appears in the sequencing data of a study of cytomegalovirus exposure and HLA in healthy donors. Study background: Unique TCRs numbering around 80 million, obtained from HLA-typed donors, made up an early data release.

The study's findings and limits: Most TCR beta V segments were productive about 87% or about 30% of the time in an earlier analysis.

Germline CDR1 and CDR2: KGHSH and LQKENI. The ends were cut back, 1 base at V and 4 bases at J, with 15 bases in the middle. CDR3 length: 16 amino acids. As concerns this clone: Antigen specificity is unknown.

The PCR had 60 Vbeta and 13 Jbeta primers. Sequencing was performed with immunoSEQ multiplex PCR; in TCRdb, only in-frame clones are kept and a portion is missing. The data contain about 31,000 clones, around nine tenths of them singletons. The sequence was obtained from a boy younger than 18 in good health and CMV-seronegative. The material sequenced was PBMCs. V and J are TRBV18 and TRBJ2-3; a weak D match, TRBD1 (6 bases). The CDR3 sequence is CASSPQQVRGPDTQYF. The CDR3 region has the DNA TGTGCCAGCTCACCACAACAGGTCAGGGGACCAGATACGCAGTATTTT.